This passage covers 7 T cell receptor beta chains from one sample sequenced in a study of blood T cell repertoires in COVID-19. Data came from immunoSEQ multiplex PCR; TCRdb stores just in-frame clones and leaves some out. The table has approximately 44,000 clones, around 83% seen once; the top ten hold roughly 5.2%. The source material was peripheral blood. The receptors originated from a human donor in a cohort sampled during active COVID-19.

This clone was seen a handful of times. The chain uses TRBV12-5 and TRBJ1-2; 8 bases are shared with TRBD1. The ends lost 1 base at V and 5 bases at J; junction bases unmatched: 0. Germline CDR1 reads LGHNT; CDR2 reads FRNRAP. This CDR3 is built from 13 residues. CDR3 sequence (DNA): TGTGCTAGTGGTTTGGGGACAGGGTATGGCTACACCTTC. Translation gives CASGLGTGYGYTF.

This chain links TRBV18 with TRBJ2-2; 7 positions agree with TRBD1. Germline CDR1 KGHSH, CDR2 LQKENI. This CDR3 region has 14 residues. The junction had 2 bases not matched to a gene; V was cut back by 2 bases and J by 5 bases. In DNA, the CDR3 is TGTGCCAGCTCACCAGTCAGGGGGACCGGGGAGCTGTTTTTT. Encoded protein: CASSPVRGTGELFF.

V is TRBV5-1 and J is TRBJ1-1; 9 nucleotides match TRBD1. The CDR3 has 15 amino acids. Germline trimming cut 4 bases from V and 0 bases from J; bases unmatched to any gene: 4. Germline CDR1 reads SGHRS; CDR2 reads YFSETQ. CDR3 region: CASSPDRGLNTEAFF. The CDR3, as DNA: TGCGCCAGCAGCCCGGACAGGGGCTTGAACACTGAAGCTTTCTTT.

The CDR3 nucleotides read TGTGCCAGCAGCTTCCTGACAGGGCACCTCCGAAGCTCTGGAAACACCATATATTTT. This encodes CASSFLTGHLRSSGNTIYF. The chain combines TRBV7-9 with TRBJ1-3; 7 positions match TRBD1. The V gene end was trimmed by 3 bases and the J gene end by 0 bases; junction bases not matched to a gene: 14. Germline V gives CDR1 SEHNR, CDR2 FQNEAQ (reference sequence). The CDR3 has 19 residues.

The chain has TRBV19 and TRBJ2-3; D gene uncertain. This CDR3 contains 13 residues. CDR1 is LNHDA, CDR2 SQIVND, per germline (reference sequence). V lost 6 bases and J lost 3, with 10 bases in between. DNA for the CDR3: TGTGCCAGTAGCCGTGCCCGGACAGATACGCAGTATTTT. Its protein product is CASSRARTDTQYF.

The chain links TRBV7-9 to TRBJ2-7; 12 bases line up with TRBD2. With 5 bases clipped from V and 4 bases from J, the junction kept 9 bases outside the gene matches. Per the germline V gene, CDR1 is SEHNR and CDR2 is FQNEAQ (reference sequence). This CDR3 region has 16 residues. Here the CDR3 reads CASSTPSGGVSYEQYF. In DNA, the CDR3 is TGTGCCAGCAGCACCCCTAGCGGGGGGGTTTCTTACGAGCAGTACTTC.

The V call is TRBV6-1, the J call TRBJ1-1; no reliable D call. Deletions cut 8 bases from V and 4 bases from J, with 26 bases between. The length of the CDR3 is 17 residues. CDR1 and CDR2 from the germline V gene are MNHNS and SASEGT. In nucleotides, the CDR3 is TGTGCCAGCGGTGGTCTACGGCCCCTGGTAAGCGGCACTGAAGCTTTCTTT. Translated, it gives CASGGLRPLVSGTEAFF.